Below, 25 T cell receptor beta chains from the same sample are listed, as sequenced in a study of early stage breast cancer tumors. Only in-frame clones appear in the TCRdb table, and some are missing; sequencing was by immunoSEQ multiplex PCR. The sample has tens of thousands of clones; about 90% are singletons. Specimen: blood. All receptors come from a person aged 65-85 years with breast cancer.

The chain has TRBV7-9 and TRBJ2-3; TRBD2 might be the D (6 bases). The CDR3 has 14 residues. Germline V lookup: CDR1 SEHNR, CDR2 FQNEAQ (reference sequence). Between the trimmed V and J ends, which lost 2 bases and 4 bases, there was a span of 10 bases. CDR3 nucleotides: TGTGCCAGCAGCTTAATGAGGGACTCAGATACGCAGTATTTT. It yields the protein CASSLMRDSDTQYF.

This chain links TRBV2 with TRBJ2-7; 8 bases match TRBD1. CDR3 length: 12 amino acids. V was clipped by 6 bases and J by 6 bases; unmatched bases: 4. Germline assignment: CDR1 SNHLY and CDR2 FYNNEI. As DNA, the CDR3 is TGTGCCAGCAGACTGGACAGGGCCGAGCAGTACTTC. Translating gives CASRLDRAEQYF.

This chain links TRBV11-3 with TRBJ2-3; a weak D match, TRBD1 (6 bases). Germline CDR1 and CDR2: SGHNT and YENEEA. This CDR3 is built from 16 residues. The V end was cut by 5 bases, the J end by 4 bases, with 19 bases between. As DNA, the CDR3 is TGTGCCAGCAGCGCAGGGTCCAGGGGTTCGGCAGATACGCAGTATTTT. The encoded protein is CASSAGSRGSADTQYF.

This rearrangement joins TRBV5-4 to TRBJ2-7, with 7 bases fitting TRBD2. The CDR3 totals 14 residues. The J segment lost 7 bases and the V segment lost 3 bases, leaving 10 bases of the junction unmatched. The germline gives CDR1 SGHNT, CDR2 YYREEE (reference sequence). The CDR3, as DNA: TGTGCCAGCAGCTCACCAGGAGCTAGCGGTGAGCAGTACTTC. This translates into CASSSPGASGEQYF.

The chain joins TRBV7-9 to TRBJ1-3; no reliable D call. Trimming took 4 bases from V and 8 from J, leaving 9 bases between them. The CDR3 has 12 amino acids. Looked up from germline, CDR1 is SEHNR and CDR2 is FQNEAQ (reference sequence). The CDR3 spells CASSSSRDTIYF. The CDR3 DNA reads as TGTGCCAGCAGCTCGTCGCGGGACACCATATATTTT.

J is TRBJ2-3 and V is TRBV28; maybe TRBD2 (5 bases). This CDR3 has 9 amino acids. Looked up from germline, CDR1 is MDHEN and CDR2 is SYDVKM. Trimming shortened V by 9 bases and J by 14 bases, and 12 bases separated the two germline ends. The CDR3 sequence: CARAGRGYF. The CDR3 DNA is TGTGCCAGAGCCGGCCGGGGGTATTTT.

The genes are TRBV5-5 and TRBJ1-1; TRBD1 might be the D (6 bases). V lost 4 bases and J lost 3, with 13 bases in between. The CDR3 sequence is 14 residues long. The V gene's germline CDR1 is SGHKS and CDR2 YYEKEE (reference sequence). CDR3 protein: CASSGPDSHTEAFF. In DNA form, the CDR3 reads TGTGCCAGCAGCGGCCCGGACAGTCACACTGAAGCTTTCTTT.

The chain couples TRBV7-2 to TRBJ1-2; D remains ambiguous. V was pared by 1 base and J by 1 base, with 10 bases between. The CDR3 consists of 15 residues. The germline V gene has CDR1 SGHTA and CDR2 FQGNSA. The CDR3, as DNA: TGTGCCAGCAGCTTAGGGTACGGGGTTAACTATGGCTACACCTTC. Protein: CASSLGYGVNYGYTF.

The chain recombines TRBV27 with TRBJ2-1, with 15 positions matching TRBD2. This CDR3 comprises 15 residues. J lost 9 bases, V lost 4 bases, and 4 bases had no gene match. The germline gives CDR1 MNHEY, CDR2 SMNVEV (reference sequence). The CDR3: CASSSGTSGGTEQFF. CDR3 nucleotides: TGTGCCAGCAGTTCCGGGACTAGCGGGGGGACTGAGCAGTTCTTC.

This sequence joins TRBV5-1 and TRBJ2-5, with D possibly TRBD2 on 5 matching bases. The CDR3 sequence is 17 residues long. Trimming pared 0 bases from V and 2 bases from J, leaving 17 bases between. Per germline, CDR1 SGHRS and CDR2 YFSETQ. The CDR3 DNA follows: TGCGCCAGCAGCTTGGGGGCCGCTAGCCGACGACAAGAGACCCAGTACTTC. Protein product: CASSLGAASRRQETQYF.

The V and J genes are TRBV12-5 and TRBJ1-2; 7 nucleotides line up with TRBD1. Germline V gives CDR1 LGHNT, CDR2 FRNRAP. After removal of 4 bases from V and 4 bases from J, the junction contained 12 bases not matched to a gene. There are 16 residues in the CDR3. The CDR3 region is CASGSGPGQSSYGYTF. The CDR3 DNA follows: TGTGCTAGTGGTTCGGGGCCGGGACAGAGCTCCTATGGCTACACCTTC.

Only one count was recorded for this clone. This chain uses TRBV19 with TRBJ1-5; D call uncertain. The CDR3 runs 15 residues. Trimming shortened V by 5 bases and J by 3 bases, and 14 bases separated the two germline ends. Germline CDR1 reads LNHDA; CDR2 reads SQIVND (reference sequence). CDR3 bases: TGTGCCAGTAGTGTTTCCGGGGTTGACAATCAGCCCCAGCATTTT. It specifies CASSVSGVDNQPQHF.

This clone was detected a few times. V usage is TRBV6-1 and J usage is TRBJ1-3; 8 bases fit TRBD1. Germline lookup yields CDR1 MNHNS and CDR2 SASEGT. The CDR3 totals 13 residues. J was trimmed by 2 bases and V by 9 bases; bases with no gene match: 3. DNA of the CDR3: TGTGCCAGTGGACAGGGTCCTGGAAACACCATATATTTT. Protein: CASGQGPGNTIYF.

The V and J genes are TRBV4-1 and TRBJ1-5, with a tentative D call TRBD1 (5 bases). From germline, CDR1 is MGHRA and CDR2 YSYEKL. The CDR3 runs 17 residues. The V and J ends lost 1 base and 6 bases respectively, with 19 bases between them. CDR3 nucleotides: TGCGCCAGCAGCCAAGTTGGCGGGGGGGATCAAAGTCAGCCCCAGCATTTT. Translation gives CASSQVGGGDQSQPQHF.

The chain employs TRBV19 and TRBJ2-3, with 10 nucleotides matching TRBD1. The junction had 3 bases not matched to a gene; V was cut back by 5 bases and J by 1 base. The CDR3 totals 15 residues. CDR1 and CDR2 from the germline V gene are LNHDA and SQIVND (reference sequence). CDR3 DNA sequence: TGTGCCAGTAGTCTTGGACAGGGGGGCACAGATACGCAGTATTTT. Amino acids: CASSLGQGGTDTQYF.

The V call is TRBV19, the J call TRBJ2-7; weak D call: TRBD2 (6 bases). The V and J ends lost 5 bases and 3 bases respectively, with 14 bases between them. The germline V gene has CDR1 LNHDA and CDR2 SQIVND (reference sequence). The CDR3 runs to 14 residues. The CDR3 is CASSDGGTHYEQYF. DNA for the CDR3: TGTGCCAGTAGTGATGGCGGGACCCACTACGAGCAGTACTTC.

The chain uses TRBV7-8 and TRBJ2-3; no clear D. From germline, CDR1 is SGHVS and CDR2 FQNEAQ. Trimming stripped 0 bases from V and 7 bases from J, with 8 bases between. CDR3 length equals 13 residues. In nucleotides, the CDR3 is TGTGCCAGCAGCTTAGCAGAGGTACATACGCAGTATTTT. Its protein is CASSLAEVHTQYF.

The genes are TRBV7-2 and TRBJ2-6, with 7 bases matching TRBD1. Germline values: CDR1 SGHTA, CDR2 FQGNSA. The CDR3 loop spans 17 amino acids. The junction had 7 bases not matched to a gene; V was cut back by 5 bases and J by 0 bases. The CDR3 coding sequence is TGTGCCAGCAGCGTAACAGGGGATCTCTCTGGGGCCAACGTCCTGACTTTC. Translating gives CASSVTGDLSGANVLTF.

This clone was recorded once. The gene calls are TRBV2 and TRBJ2-7; 9 positions match TRBD1. Germline CDR1 reads SNHLY; CDR2 reads FYNNEI. The CDR3 totals 15 residues. Germline trimming cut 6 bases from V and 6 bases from J; bases unmatched to any gene: 12. For the CDR3, the DNA is TGTGCCAGCAGCGTATCCGGGACAGGGAGATCCGAGCAGTACTTC. Its protein product is CASSVSGTGRSEQYF.

The chain links TRBV19 to TRBJ1-1; D is undetermined. V was cut by 1 base and J by 1 base, with 7 bases left in between. Germline V gene lookup returns CDR1 LNHDA and CDR2 SQIVND (reference sequence). The CDR3 is 14 amino acids. The CDR3 spells CASSIGHQNTEAFF. Here the CDR3 DNA reads TGTGCCAGTAGTATAGGGCACCAGAACACTGAAGCTTTCTTT.

This clone came up a few times. The chain recombines TRBV27 with TRBJ1-1; no reliable D call. V was cut by 5 bases and J by 1 base, with 11 bases left in between. The CDR3 is made up of 14 amino acids. Germline V gives CDR1 MNHEY, CDR2 SMNVEV (reference sequence). CDR3 nucleotide sequence: TGTGCCAGCAGTCCCCGGCCGGGGAACACTGAAGCTTTCTTT. This encodes CASSPRPGNTEAFF.

Of note for this clone: Other DNA sequences of this sample code for an identical CDR3. The chain has TRBV7-9 and TRBJ1-5; no clear D. In germline, CDR1 is SEHNR, CDR2 FQNEAQ (reference sequence). The CDR3 has 15 residues. The V end lost 1 base, the J end lost 3 bases, and 10 bases lay between the germline ends. CDR3 in DNA: TGTGCCAGCAGCTTAGGCCCCGGGTTCAATCAGCCCCAGCATTTT. This encodes CASSLGPGFNQPQHF.

V and J are TRBV29-1 and TRBJ2-6, with D perhaps matching TRBD1 (6 bases). The V end lost 5 bases, the J end lost 4 bases, and 12 bases lay between the germline ends. The CDR3 is 14 amino acids. CDR1 and CDR2 (germline): SQVTM, ANQGSEA. CDR3 residues: CSVRPGAGANVLTF. The CDR3 DNA follows: TGCAGCGTTAGACCAGGGGCCGGGGCCAACGTCCTGACTTTC.

The gene calls are TRBV7-2 and TRBJ2-2; D gene unclear. Germline V gene sequence: CDR1 SGHTA, CDR2 FQGNSA. The V end lost 2 bases, the J end lost 5 bases, and 3 bases lay between the germline ends. This CDR3 is built from 12 residues. This chain's CDR3 is CASSLQTGELFF. For the CDR3, the DNA is TGTGCCAGCAGCTTACAGACCGGGGAGCTGTTTTTT. Variable domain in full (rest from reference TRBV7-2 and TRBJ2-2): GAGVSQSPSNKVTEKGKDVELRCDPISGHTALYWYRQSLGQGLEFLIYFQGNSAPDKSGLPSDRFSAERTGGSVSTLTIQRTQQEDSAVYLCASSLQTGELFFGEGSRLTVL.

The V gene is TRBV23-1, the J gene TRBJ1-1; D remains ambiguous. TRBV23-1 is an ORF, with its function uncertain. The CDR3 has 15 residues. With 7 bases removed from V and 3 bases from J, the gap between germline ends came to 18 bases. In DNA, the CDR3 is TGCGCCAGCATCACCCTGCGAGGGAAGTACACTGAAGCTTTCTTT. It codes for CASITLRGKYTEAFF.